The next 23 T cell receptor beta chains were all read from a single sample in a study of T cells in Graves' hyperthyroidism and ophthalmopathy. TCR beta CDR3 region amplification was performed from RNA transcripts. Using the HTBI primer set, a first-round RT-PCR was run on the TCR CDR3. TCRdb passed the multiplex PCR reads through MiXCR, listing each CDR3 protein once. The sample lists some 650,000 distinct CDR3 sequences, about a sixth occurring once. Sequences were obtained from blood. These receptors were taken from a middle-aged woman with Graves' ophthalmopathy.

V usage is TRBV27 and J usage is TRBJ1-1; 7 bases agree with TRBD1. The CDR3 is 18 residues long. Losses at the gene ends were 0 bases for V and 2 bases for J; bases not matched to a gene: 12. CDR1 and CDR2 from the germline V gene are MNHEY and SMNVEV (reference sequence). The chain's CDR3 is CASSLSVTPGTVNTEAFF. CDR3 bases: TGTGCCAGCAGTTTATCTGTCACCCCCGGGACAGTAAACACTGAAGCTTTCTTT.

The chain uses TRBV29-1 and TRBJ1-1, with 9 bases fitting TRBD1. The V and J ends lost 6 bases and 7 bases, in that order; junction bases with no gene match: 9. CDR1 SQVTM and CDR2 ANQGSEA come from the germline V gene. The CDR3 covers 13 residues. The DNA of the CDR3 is TGCAGCGTGACGGACAGGGGAGGAAGTGAAGCTTTCTTT. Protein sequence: CSVTDRGGSEAFF.

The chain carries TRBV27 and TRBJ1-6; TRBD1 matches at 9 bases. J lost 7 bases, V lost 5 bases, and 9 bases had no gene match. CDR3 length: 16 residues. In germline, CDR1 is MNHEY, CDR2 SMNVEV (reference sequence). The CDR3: CASSPLLQGANSPLHF. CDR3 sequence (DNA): TGTGCCAGCAGTCCTCTCCTACAGGGGGCGAATTCACCCCTCCACTTT.

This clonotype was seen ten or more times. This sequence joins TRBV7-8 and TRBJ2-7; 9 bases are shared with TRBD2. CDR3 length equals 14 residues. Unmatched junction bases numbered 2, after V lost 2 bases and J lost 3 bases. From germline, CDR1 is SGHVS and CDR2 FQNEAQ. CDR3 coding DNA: TGTGCCAGCAGCTTATCTAGCGGGAACTACGAGCAGTACTTC. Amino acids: CASSLSSGNYEQYF.

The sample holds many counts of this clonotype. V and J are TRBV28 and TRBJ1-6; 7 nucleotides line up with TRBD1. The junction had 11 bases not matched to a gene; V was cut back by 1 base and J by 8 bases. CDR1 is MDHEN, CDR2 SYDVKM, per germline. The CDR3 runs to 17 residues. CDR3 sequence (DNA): TGTGCCAGCAGTTTATCGGGGGGACAGTTTACCGATTCACCCCTCCACTTT. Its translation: CASSLSGGQFTDSPLHF.

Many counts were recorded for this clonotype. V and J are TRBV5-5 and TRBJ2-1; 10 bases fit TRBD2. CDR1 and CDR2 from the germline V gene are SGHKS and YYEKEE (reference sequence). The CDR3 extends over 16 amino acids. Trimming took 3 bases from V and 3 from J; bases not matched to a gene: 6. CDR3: CASSSAGTSVYNEQFF. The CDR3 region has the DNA TGTGCCAGCAGCTCGGCCGGGACTAGCGTCTACAATGAGCAGTTCTTC.

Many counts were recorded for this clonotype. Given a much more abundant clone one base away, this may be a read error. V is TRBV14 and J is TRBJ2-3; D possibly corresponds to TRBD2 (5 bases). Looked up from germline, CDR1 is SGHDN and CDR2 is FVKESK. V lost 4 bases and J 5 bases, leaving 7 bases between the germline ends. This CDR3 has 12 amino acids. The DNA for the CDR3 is TGTGCCAGCAGCCGGGCGGGAGATACGCAGTATTTT. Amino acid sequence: CASSRAGDTQYF. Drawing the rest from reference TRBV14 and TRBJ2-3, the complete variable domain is EAGVTQFPSHSVIEKGQTVTLRCDPISGHDNLYWYRRVMGKEIKFLLHFVKESKQDESGMPNNRFLAERTGGTYSTLKVQPAELEDSGVYFCASSRAGDTQYFGPGTRLTVL.

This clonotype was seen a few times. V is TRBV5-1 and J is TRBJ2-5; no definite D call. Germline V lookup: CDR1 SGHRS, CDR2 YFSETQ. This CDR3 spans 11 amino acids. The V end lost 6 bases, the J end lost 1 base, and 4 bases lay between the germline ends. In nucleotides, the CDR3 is TGCGCCAGCACGGCCCAAGAGACCCAGTACTTC. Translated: CASTAQETQYF.

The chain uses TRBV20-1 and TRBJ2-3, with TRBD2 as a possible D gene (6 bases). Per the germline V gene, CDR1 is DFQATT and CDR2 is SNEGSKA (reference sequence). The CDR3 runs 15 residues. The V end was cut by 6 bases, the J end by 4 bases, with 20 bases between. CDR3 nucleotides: TGCAGTGCCCCCGGGTCGGGAGTAGGTGCAGATACGCAGTATTTT. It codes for CSAPGSGVGADTQYF.

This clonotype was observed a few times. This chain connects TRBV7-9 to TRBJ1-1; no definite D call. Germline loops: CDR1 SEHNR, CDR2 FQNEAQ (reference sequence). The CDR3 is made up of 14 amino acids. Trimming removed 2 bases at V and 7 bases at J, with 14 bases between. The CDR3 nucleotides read TGTGCCAGCAGCTTAATCCAGTCCTGGAATGAAGCTTTCTTT. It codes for CASSLIQSWNEAFF.

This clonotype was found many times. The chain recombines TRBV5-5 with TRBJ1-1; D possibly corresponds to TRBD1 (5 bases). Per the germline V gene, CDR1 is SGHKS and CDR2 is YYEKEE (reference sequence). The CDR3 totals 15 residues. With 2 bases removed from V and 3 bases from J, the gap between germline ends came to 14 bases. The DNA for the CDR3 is TGTGCCAGCAGCTTTCCGGGGGTAAGGGACACTGAAGCTTTCTTT. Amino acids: CASSFPGVRDTEAFF.

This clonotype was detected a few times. CDR3 coding DNA: TGCAGTGCTAGAGTATCTAGGGGTGGGGGTATCAATCAGCCCCAGCATTTT. Encoded protein: CSARVSRGGGINQPQHF. The gene calls are TRBV20-1 and TRBJ1-5; the D gene is possibly TRBD1 (5 bases). The CDR3 extends over 17 amino acids. CDR1 is DFQATT, CDR2 SNEGSKA, per germline (reference sequence). V was shortened by 1 base and J by 3 bases, with 19 bases between the two germline ends.

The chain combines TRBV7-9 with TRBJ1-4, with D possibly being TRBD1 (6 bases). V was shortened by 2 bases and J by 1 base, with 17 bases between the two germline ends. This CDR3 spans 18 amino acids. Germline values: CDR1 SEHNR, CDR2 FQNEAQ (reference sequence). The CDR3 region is CASSLWAGDGGTNEKLFF. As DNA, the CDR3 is TGTGCCAGCAGCTTATGGGCAGGGGACGGGGGAACTAATGAAAAACTGTTTTTT.

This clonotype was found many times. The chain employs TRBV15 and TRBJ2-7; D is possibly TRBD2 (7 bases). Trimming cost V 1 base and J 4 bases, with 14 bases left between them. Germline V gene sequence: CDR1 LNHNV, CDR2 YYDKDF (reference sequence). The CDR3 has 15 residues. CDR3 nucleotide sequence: TGTGCCACCAGCAGAGCCCGGGGGGCAGGTTACGAGCAGTACTTC. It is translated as CATSRARGAGYEQYF. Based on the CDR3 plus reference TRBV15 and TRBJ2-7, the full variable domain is DAMVIQNPRYQVTQFGKPVTLSCSQTLNHNVMYWYQQKSSQAPKLLFHYYDKDFNNEADTPDNFQSRRPNTSFCFLDIRSPGLGDTAMYLCATSRARGAGYEQYFGPGTRLTVT.

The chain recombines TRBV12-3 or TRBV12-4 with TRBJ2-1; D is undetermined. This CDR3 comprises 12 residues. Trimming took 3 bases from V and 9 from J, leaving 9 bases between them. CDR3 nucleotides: TGTGCCAGCAGTTTTAGGTTTGGTGAGCAGTTCTTC. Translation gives CASSFRFGEQFF.

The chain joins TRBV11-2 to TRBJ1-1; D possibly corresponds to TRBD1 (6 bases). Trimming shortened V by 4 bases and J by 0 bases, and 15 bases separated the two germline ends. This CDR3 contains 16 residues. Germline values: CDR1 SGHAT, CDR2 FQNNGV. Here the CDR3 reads CASSSNQGRMNTEAFF. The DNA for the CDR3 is TGTGCCAGCAGCTCCAATCAGGGGAGAATGAACACTGAAGCTTTCTTT. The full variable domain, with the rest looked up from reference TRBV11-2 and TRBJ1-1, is EAGVAQSPRYKIIEKRQSVAFWCNPISGHATLYWYQQILGQGPKLLIQFQNNGVVDDSQLPKDRFSAERLKGVDSTLKIQPAKLEDSAVYLCASSSNQGRMNTEAFFGQGTRLTVV.

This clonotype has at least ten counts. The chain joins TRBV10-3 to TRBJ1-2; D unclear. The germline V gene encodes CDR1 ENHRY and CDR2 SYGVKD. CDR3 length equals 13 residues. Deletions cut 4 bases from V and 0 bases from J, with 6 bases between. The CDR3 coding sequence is TGTGCCATCAGTGGCGGGACTAACTATGGCTACACCTTC. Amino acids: CAISGGTNYGYTF.

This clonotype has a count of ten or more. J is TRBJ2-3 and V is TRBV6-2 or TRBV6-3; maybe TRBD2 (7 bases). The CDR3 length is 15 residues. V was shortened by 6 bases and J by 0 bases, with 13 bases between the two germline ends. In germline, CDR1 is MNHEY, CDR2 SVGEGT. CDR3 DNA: TGTGCCAGCAGGAACGGGGGGCCGAGCACAGATACGCAGTATTTT. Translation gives CASRNGGPSTDTQYF.

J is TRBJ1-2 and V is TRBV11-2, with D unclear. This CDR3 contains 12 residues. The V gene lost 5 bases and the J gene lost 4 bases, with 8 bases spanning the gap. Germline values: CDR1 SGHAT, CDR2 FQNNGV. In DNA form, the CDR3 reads TGTGCCAGCAGCCCCCTTCCCTATGGCTACACCTTC. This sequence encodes CASSPLPYGYTF. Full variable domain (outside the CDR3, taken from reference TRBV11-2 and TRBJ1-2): EAGVAQSPRYKIIEKRQSVAFWCNPISGHATLYWYQQILGQGPKLLIQFQNNGVVDDSQLPKDRFSAERLKGVDSTLKIQPAKLEDSAVYLCASSPLPYGYTFGSGTRLTVV.

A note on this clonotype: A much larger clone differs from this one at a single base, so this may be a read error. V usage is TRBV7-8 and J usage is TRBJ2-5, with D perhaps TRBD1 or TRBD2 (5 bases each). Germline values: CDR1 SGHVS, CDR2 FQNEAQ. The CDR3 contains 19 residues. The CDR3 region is CASSLDVQIMGPAVETRYF. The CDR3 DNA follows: TGTGCCAGCAGCTTAGACGTACAAATTATGGGACCCGCCGTCGAGACCCGGTACTTC. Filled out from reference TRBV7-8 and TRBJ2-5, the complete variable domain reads GAGVSQSPRYKVAKRGQDVALRCDPISGHVSLFWYQQALGQGPEFLTYFQNEAQLDKSGLPSDRFFAERPEGSVSTLKIQRTQQEDSAVYLCASSLDVQIMGPAVETRYFGPGTRLLVL.

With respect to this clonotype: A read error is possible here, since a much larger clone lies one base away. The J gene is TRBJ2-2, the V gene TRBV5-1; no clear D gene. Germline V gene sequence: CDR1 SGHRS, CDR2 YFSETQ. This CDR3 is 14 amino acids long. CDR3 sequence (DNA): TGCGCCAGCAGCTTAGGCCCAGACACCAGGGAGCTGTTTTTT. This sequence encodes CASSLGPDTRELFF.

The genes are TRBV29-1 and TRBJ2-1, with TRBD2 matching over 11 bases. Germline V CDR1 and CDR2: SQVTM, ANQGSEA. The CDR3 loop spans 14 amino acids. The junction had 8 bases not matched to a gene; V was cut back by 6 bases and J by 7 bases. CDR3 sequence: CSVRGVAGGNEQFF. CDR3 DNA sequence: TGCAGCGTCCGAGGTGTAGCGGGAGGGAATGAGCAGTTCTTC.

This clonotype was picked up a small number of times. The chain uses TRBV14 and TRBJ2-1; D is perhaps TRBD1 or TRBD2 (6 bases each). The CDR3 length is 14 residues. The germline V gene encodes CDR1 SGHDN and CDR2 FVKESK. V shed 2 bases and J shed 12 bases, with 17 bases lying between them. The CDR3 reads CASSQYPQGGWQFF. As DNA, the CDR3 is TGTGCCAGCAGCCAATACCCCCAAGGGGGGTGGCAGTTCTTC.